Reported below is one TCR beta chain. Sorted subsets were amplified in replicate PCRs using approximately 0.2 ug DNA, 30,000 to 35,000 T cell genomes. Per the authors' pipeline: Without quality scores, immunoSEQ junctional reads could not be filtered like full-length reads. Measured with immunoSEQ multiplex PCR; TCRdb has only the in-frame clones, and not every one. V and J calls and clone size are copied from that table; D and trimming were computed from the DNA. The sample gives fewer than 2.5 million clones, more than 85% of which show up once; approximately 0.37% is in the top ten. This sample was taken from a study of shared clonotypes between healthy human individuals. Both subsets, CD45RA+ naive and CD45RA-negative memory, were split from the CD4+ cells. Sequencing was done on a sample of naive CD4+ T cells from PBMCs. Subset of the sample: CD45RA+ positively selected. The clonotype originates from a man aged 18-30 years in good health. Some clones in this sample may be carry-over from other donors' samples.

CDR3 DNA: TGTGCCAGTAGCCCCCGCCCGAGCGGGGTAAATCAGCCCCAGCATTTT. Its translation: CASSPRPSGVNQPQHF. V and J are TRBV19 and TRBJ1-5; D not certain. Trimming removed 6 bases from V and 4 bases from J, with 19 bases in between. Germline lookup yields CDR1 LNHDA and CDR2 SQIVND (reference sequence). This CDR3 has 16 amino acids.